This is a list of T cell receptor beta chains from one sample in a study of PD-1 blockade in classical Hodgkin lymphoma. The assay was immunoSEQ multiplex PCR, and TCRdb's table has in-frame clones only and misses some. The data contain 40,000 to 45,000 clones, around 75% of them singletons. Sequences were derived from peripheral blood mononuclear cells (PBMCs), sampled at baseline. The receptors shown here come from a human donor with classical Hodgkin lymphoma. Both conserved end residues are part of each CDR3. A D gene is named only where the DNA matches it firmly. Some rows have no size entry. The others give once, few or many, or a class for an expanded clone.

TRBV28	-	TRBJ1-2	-	CASSILGGPGGYTF	TGTGCCAGCAGTATCTTGGGAGGGCCGGGTGGCTACACCTTC
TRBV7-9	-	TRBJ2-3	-	CASSLSAFGQYF	TGTGCCAGCAGCCTATCTGCCTTTGGGCAGTATTTT
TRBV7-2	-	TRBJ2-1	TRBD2	CASSLGGGSWDEQFF	TGTGCCAGCAGCTTAGGAGGCGGGAGTTGGGATGAGCAGTTCTTC
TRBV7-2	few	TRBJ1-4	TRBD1	CASSLDTGGGFKLFF	TGTGCCAGCAGCTTAGACACAGGGGGCGGTTTTAAACTGTTTTTT
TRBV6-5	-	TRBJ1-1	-	CASSYQNTEAFF	TGTGCCAGCAGTTACCAGAACACTGAAGCTTTCTTT
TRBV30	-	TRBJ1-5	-	CAWSPGSNQPQHF	TGTGCCTGGAGTCCGGGGAGCAATCAGCCCCAGCATTTT
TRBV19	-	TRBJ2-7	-	CASRGPFSYEQYF	TGTGCCAGTAGAGGGCCATTCTCCTACGAGCAGTACTTC
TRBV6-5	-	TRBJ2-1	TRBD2	CASSSIAGALNEQFF	TGTGCCAGCAGCTCAATAGCGGGAGCCCTTAATGAGCAGTTCTTC
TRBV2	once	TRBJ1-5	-	CASSVGVGNQPQHF	TGTGCCAGCAGTGTAGGGGTCGGGAATCAGCCCCAGCATTTT
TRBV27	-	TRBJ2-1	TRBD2	CASRGGLEQFF	TGTGCCAGTCGGGGGGGACTTGAGCAGTTCTTC
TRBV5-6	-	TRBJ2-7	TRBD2	CASTWGGAGEQYF	TGTGCCAGCACCTGGGGAGGGGCCGGCGAGCAGTACTTC
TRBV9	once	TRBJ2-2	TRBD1	CASSVGLDRATGELFF	TGTGCCAGCAGCGTAGGGTTGGACAGGGCCACCGGGGAGCTGTTTTTT
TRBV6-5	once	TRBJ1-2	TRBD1	CASSYQGGFDYGYTF	TGTGCCAGCAGTTACCAGGGGGGTTTCGACTATGGCTACACCTTC
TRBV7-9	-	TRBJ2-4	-	CASSLVGFGDAKNIQYF	TGTGCCAGCAGCTTAGTCGGATTCGGGGACGCCAAAAACATTCAGTACTTC
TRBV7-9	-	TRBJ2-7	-	CASSLSLLSEQYF	TGTGCCAGCAGCCTGAGTCTCCTTAGCGAGCAGTACTTC
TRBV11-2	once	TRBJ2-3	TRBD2	CASSWTSGEGIDTQYF	TGTGCCAGCAGCTGGACTAGCGGAGAGGGTATAGATACGCAGTATTTT
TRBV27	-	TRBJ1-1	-	CASSPLGVTLAFF	TGTGCCAGCAGCCCCCTGGGGGTAACTTTAGCTTTCTTT
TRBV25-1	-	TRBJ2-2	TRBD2	CASSEVAGGPNTGELFF	TGTGCCAGCAGTGAGGTAGCGGGAGGGCCGAACACCGGGGAGCTGTTTTTT
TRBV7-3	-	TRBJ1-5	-	CASSLGGDQPQHF	TGTGCCAGCAGCTTGGGGGGTGATCAGCCCCAGCATTTT
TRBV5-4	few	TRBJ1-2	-	CASSPSGGRTNYGYTF	TGTGCCAGCAGCCCTTCTGGGGGCAGGACTAACTATGGCTACACCTTC
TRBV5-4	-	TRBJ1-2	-	CASSHAGEDYGYTF	TGTGCCAGCAGCCACGCAGGGGAGGACTATGGCTACACCTTC
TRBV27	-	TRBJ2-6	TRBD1	CASSSGTGTGANVLTF	TGTGCCAGCAGTTCCGGGACAGGGACTGGGGCCAACGTCCTGACTTTC
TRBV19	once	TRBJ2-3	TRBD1	CASSDRAGDTQYF	TGTGCCAGCTCCGACAGGGCGGGAGATACGCAGTATTTT
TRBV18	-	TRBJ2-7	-	CASSPQVGGTRDYEQYF	TGTGCCAGCTCACCACAGGTTGGCGGTACAAGGGACTACGAGCAGTACTTC
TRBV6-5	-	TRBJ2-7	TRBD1	CASSYPGQGIGEQYF	TGTGCCAGCAGTTACCCGGGACAGGGGATAGGGGAGCAGTACTTC
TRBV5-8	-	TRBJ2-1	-	CASTSLAFRLFF	TGTGCCAGCACCTCGCTAGCTTTCCGACTGTTCTTC
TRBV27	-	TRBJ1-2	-	CASSAQGPYGYTF	TGTGCCAGCAGCGCCCAGGGGCCCTATGGCTACACCTTC
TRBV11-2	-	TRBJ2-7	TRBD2	CASSLVAGVGEQYF	TGTGCCAGCAGCTTAGTTGCGGGAGTCGGCGAGCAGTACTTC
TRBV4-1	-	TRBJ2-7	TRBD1	CASSPDRASYEQYF	TGCGCCAGCAGCCCGGACAGGGCTTCCTACGAGCAGTACTTC
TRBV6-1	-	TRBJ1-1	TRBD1	CASRGNRGVAFF	TGTGCCAGCAGAGGCAACAGGGGAGTGGCTTTCTTT
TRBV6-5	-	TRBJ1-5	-	CASSGGINQPQHF	TGTGCCAGCAGTGGGGGGATCAATCAGCCCCAGCATTTT
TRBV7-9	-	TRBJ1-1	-	CASSLVSEEAFF	TGTGCCAGCAGCTTAGTCTCTGAAGAAGCTTTCTTT
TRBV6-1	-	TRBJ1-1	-	CASSALQGVNTEAFF	TGTGCCAGCAGTGCTTTACAGGGCGTGAACACTGAAGCTTTCTTT
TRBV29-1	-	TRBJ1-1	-	CSVDLQGNTEAFF	TGCAGCGTGGATTTACAGGGGAACACTGAAGCTTTCTTT
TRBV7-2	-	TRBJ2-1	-	CASSFGTGSEQFF	TGTGCCAGCAGCTTTGGGACGGGCAGTGAGCAGTTCTTC
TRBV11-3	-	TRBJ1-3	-	CASSLDGNYGNTIYF	TGTGCCAGCAGTTTGGATGGGAATTATGGAAACACCATATATTTT
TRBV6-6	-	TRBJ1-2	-	CASSYSVGTYGYTF	TGTGCCAGCAGTTACTCGGTTGGAACCTATGGCTACACCTTC
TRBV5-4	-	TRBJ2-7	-	CASGQGSYEQYF	TGTGCCAGCGGGCAGGGAAGCTACGAGCAGTACTTC
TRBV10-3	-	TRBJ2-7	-	CAISEPGLQSYEQYF	TGTGCCATCAGTGAGCCTGGACTACAATCCTACGAGCAGTACTTC
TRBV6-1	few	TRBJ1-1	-	CASSREEAFF	TGTGCCAGCAGTAGGGAGGAGGCTTTCTTT
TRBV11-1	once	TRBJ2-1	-	CASSLIAAAWDEQFF	TGTGCCAGCAGCTTGATAGCGGCCGCCTGGGATGAGCAGTTCTTC
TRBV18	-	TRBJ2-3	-	CASSPPHTDTQYF	TGTGCCAGCTCACCACCGCACACAGATACGCAGTATTTT
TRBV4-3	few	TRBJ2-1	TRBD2	CASSQETSVYNEQFF	TGCGCCAGCAGCCAAGAAACTAGCGTTTACAATGAGCAGTTCTTC
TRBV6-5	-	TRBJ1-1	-	CASSSGNTEAFF	TGTGCCAGTAGCTCCGGGAACACTGAAGCTTTCTTT
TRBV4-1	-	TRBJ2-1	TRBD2	CASSPSPSGRALGYNEQFF	TGCGCCAGCAGCCCCTCCCCGAGCGGGAGGGCCTTGGGTTACAATGAGCAGTTCTTC
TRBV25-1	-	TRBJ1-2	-	CASSATRRVFLGLYGYTF	TGTGCCAGCAGTGCCACCAGAAGAGTGTTCCTTGGGCTCTATGGCTACACCTTC
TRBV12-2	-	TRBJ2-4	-	CASRFRQQGSGKNIQYF	TGTGCAAGTCGCTTCCGCCAACAGGGCTCGGGCAAAAACATTCAGTACTTC
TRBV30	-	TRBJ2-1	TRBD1	CAWSPQGTGVNNEQFF	TGTGCCTGGAGTCCCCAGGGGACAGGAGTTAACAATGAGCAGTTCTTC
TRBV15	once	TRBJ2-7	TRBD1	CATSREPGQNYEQYF	TGTGCCACCAGCAGAGAACCGGGACAGAACTACGAGCAGTACTTC
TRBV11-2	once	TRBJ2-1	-	CASSPVTGSYNEQFF	TGTGCCAGCAGCCCCGTCACAGGTTCCTACAATGAGCAGTTCTTC
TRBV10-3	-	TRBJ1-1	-	CAISEWGLNTEAFF	TGTGCCATCAGTGAGTGGGGGCTGAACACTGAAGCTTTCTTT
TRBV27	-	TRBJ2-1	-	CASSLSGAPGNEQFF	TGTGCCAGCAGTTTATCAGGGGCTCCGGGCAATGAGCAGTTCTTC
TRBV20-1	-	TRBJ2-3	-	CSALRQDTQYF	TGCAGTGCACTCCGACAAGATACGCAGTATTTT
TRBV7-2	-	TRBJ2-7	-	CASSLRRSYEQYF	TGTGCCAGCAGCTTAAGGAGAAGTTACGAGCAGTACTTC
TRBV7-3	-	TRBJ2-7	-	CASSLGLSGEQYF	TGTGCCAGCAGCTTAGGTCTATCGGGCGAGCAGTACTTC
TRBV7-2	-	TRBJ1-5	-	CASSSHPYQPQHF	TGTGCCAGCAGCTCTCACCCCTATCAGCCCCAGCATTTT
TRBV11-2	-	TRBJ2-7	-	CASSLRGSGYEQYF	TGTGCCAGCAGCTTGCGAGGGAGTGGCTACGAGCAGTACTTC